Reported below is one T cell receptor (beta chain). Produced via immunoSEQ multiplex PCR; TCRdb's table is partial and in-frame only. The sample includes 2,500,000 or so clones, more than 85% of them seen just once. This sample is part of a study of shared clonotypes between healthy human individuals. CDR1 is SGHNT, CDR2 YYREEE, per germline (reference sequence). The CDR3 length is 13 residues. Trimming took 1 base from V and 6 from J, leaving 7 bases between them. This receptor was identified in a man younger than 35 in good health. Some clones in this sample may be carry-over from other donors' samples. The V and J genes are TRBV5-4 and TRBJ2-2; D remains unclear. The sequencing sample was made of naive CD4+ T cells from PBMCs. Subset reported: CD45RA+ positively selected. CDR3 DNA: TGTGCCAGCAGCTTGCAGGCCTCCGGGGAGCTGTTTTTT. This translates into CASSLQASGELFF.